One sample yielded the 18 T cell receptor beta chains listed below, sequenced in a study of cytomegalovirus exposure and HLA in healthy donors. The study ran its PCR with 60 Vbeta and 13 Jbeta primers. Sequencing used immunoSEQ multiplex PCR; TCRdb keeps in-frame clones, though not all of them. The table records roughly 150,000 clones, roughly 73% of them present only once. Input material: PBMCs. The receptors were gathered from a man in his late teens or twenties in good health and CMV-seropositive.

The chain is built from TRBV7-9 and TRBJ2-5, with 8 bases aligning to TRBD1. Germline loops: CDR1 SEHNR, CDR2 FQNEAQ (reference sequence). The V and J ends lost 4 bases and 3 bases, in that order; junction bases with no gene match: 10. CDR3 length: 16 amino acids. Written as DNA, the CDR3 is TGTGCCAGCAGCTCACCGCTCCGACAGGGGAAAGAGACCCAGTACTTC. It specifies CASSSPLRQGKETQYF. Full variable domain (outside the CDR3, taken from reference TRBV7-9 and TRBJ2-5): DTGVSQNPRHKITKRGQNVTFRCDPISEHNRLYWYRQTLGQGPEFLTYFQNEAQLEKSRLLSDRFSAERPKGSFSTLEIQRTEQGDSAMYLCASSSPLRQGKETQYFGPGTRLLVL.

The chain employs TRBV21-1 and TRBJ2-3; the table's D call, TRBD2, was not checked against the DNA. TRBV21-1 is flagged as a pseudogene. The CDR3 has 16 amino acids. The CDR3 nucleotides are TGTGCCCAGCAGCATTGGGCGGGTTTATGCACAGATACGCAGTATTTT. Residues: CAQQHWAGLCTDTQYF.

This clone was found once. CDR3: CASSKEQGPLLGGYTF. The CDR3 DNA sequence: TGTGCCAGTAGTAAGGAACAGGGGCCCCTACTAGGGGGCTACACCTTC. The chain recombines TRBV19 with TRBJ1-2, with 7 nucleotides matching TRBD1. CDR3 size: 16 residues. V shed 4 bases and J 8 bases; nucleotides not matched to a gene: 16. CDR1 is LNHDA and CDR2 is SQIVND in the germline V gene (reference sequence).

The V call is TRBV4-2, the J call TRBJ2-2; a possible D gene is TRBD1 (5 bases). CDR1 and CDR2 from the germline V gene are LGHNA and YNFKEQ. The CDR3 sequence is 15 residues long. Trimming cost V 1 base and J 6 bases, with 12 bases left between them. The CDR3 sequence is CASSQVSVGPGELFF. CDR3 bases: TGTGCCAGCAGCCAAGTTTCGGTGGGGCCCGGGGAGCTGTTTTTT.

The gene calls are TRBV4-1 and TRBJ1-4, with 8 bases that match TRBD1. This CDR3 contains 14 residues. Germline loops: CDR1 MGHRA, CDR2 YSYEKL. V lost 5 bases to trimming and J lost 7 bases; unmatched junction nucleotides: 6. The CDR3 DNA follows: TGCGCCAGCAGCGACGGACAGGGTAGTGAAAAACTGTTTTTT. Its protein product is CASSDGQGSEKLFF.

This clone was counted once. CDR3: CSAGGTETYEQYF. In DNA form, the CDR3 reads TGCAGCGCCGGAGGCACAGAGACCTACGAGCAGTACTTC. The chain has TRBV29-1 and TRBJ2-7; D perhaps matches TRBD2 (5 bases). The V end was cut by 7 bases, the J end by 2 bases, with 15 bases between. Looked up from germline, CDR1 is SQVTM and CDR2 is ANQGSEA. The length of the CDR3 is 13 residues.

The genes are TRBV7-3 and TRBJ2-3; a possible D gene is TRBD1 (5 bases). The CDR3 consists of 16 residues. Deletions cut 2 bases from V and 0 bases from J, with 12 bases between. Germline V gene data show CDR1 as SGHTA and CDR2 as FQGTGA. The CDR3 nucleotides read TGTGCCAGCAGCTTATCGGCAGGGCTCAGCACAGATACGCAGTATTTT. Encoded protein: CASSLSAGLSTDTQYF.

V is TRBV7-2 and J is TRBJ2-5; 10 nucleotides agree with TRBD2. J was trimmed by 4 bases and V by 1 base; bases with no gene match: 3. The CDR3 loop spans 15 amino acids. Germline assignment: CDR1 SGHTA and CDR2 FQGNSA. The CDR3 DNA follows: TGTGCCAGCAGCTTAGAGGTAGCGGGAGGAGAGACCCAGTACTTC. It encodes CASSLEVAGGETQYF.

This chain uses TRBV10-3 with TRBJ2-7; maybe TRBD2 (5 bases). In germline, CDR1 is ENHRY, CDR2 SYGVKD. The length of the CDR3 is 15 residues. Deletions cut 3 bases from V and 2 bases from J, with 14 bases between. CDR3 amino acids: CAISEARAGPYEQYF. Written as DNA, the CDR3 is TGTGCCATCAGTGAAGCCCGGGCGGGCCCCTACGAGCAGTACTTC.

This chain connects TRBV7-2 to TRBJ2-5; perhaps TRBD2 as D (6 bases). CDR1 is SGHTA, CDR2 FQGNSA, per germline. V lost 3 bases and J 9 bases, leaving 8 bases between the germline ends. CDR3 size: 11 residues. CDR3 sequence: CASSLTGAQYF. The CDR3 DNA reads as TGTGCCAGCAGCTTGACGGGGGCCCAGTACTTC. Full variable domain (rest looked up from reference TRBV7-2 and TRBJ2-5): GAGVSQSPSNKVTEKGKDVELRCDPISGHTALYWYRQSLGQGLEFLIYFQGNSAPDKSGLPSDRFSAERTGGSVSTLTIQRTQQEDSAVYLCASSLTGAQYFGPGTRLLVL.

The CDR3 reads CASSLGGGVYHNEQFF. The CDR3 DNA sequence: TGTGCCAGCAGCTTAGGTGGTGGAGTCTACCACAATGAGCAGTTCTTC. The rearrangement uses TRBV13 and TRBJ2-1; D not certain. Between the trimmed V and J ends, which lost 0 bases and 5 bases, there was a span of 14 bases. There are 16 residues in the CDR3. Germline loops: CDR1 PRHDT, CDR2 FYEKMQ (reference sequence).

J is TRBJ2-7 and V is TRBV11-2; 9 bases fit TRBD1. CDR1 SGHAT and CDR2 FQNNGV come from the germline V gene. CDR3 size: 14 residues. V gave up 5 bases and J gave up 5 bases; unmatched junction bases: 7. The CDR3 loop reads CASSGQGIRNEQYF. DNA for the CDR3: TGTGCCAGCAGCGGACAGGGGATTAGGAACGAGCAGTACTTC. Together with reference TRBV11-2 and TRBJ2-7, the CDR3 gives the full variable domain: EAGVAQSPRYKIIEKRQSVAFWCNPISGHATLYWYQQILGQGPKLLIQFQNNGVVDDSQLPKDRFSAERLKGVDSTLKIQPAKLEDSAVYLCASSGQGIRNEQYFGPGTRLTVT.

The chain has TRBV7-8 and TRBJ2-2, with 9 nucleotides matching TRBD2. V lost 2 bases to trimming and J lost 4 bases; unmatched junction nucleotides: 11. This CDR3 comprises 18 residues. CDR1 and CDR2 (germline): SGHVS, FQNEAQ. CDR3 in amino acids: CASSLFRLAGFPTGELFF. The CDR3 DNA reads TGTGCCAGCAGCTTATTTCGGCTAGCGGGGTTCCCCACCGGGGAGCTGTTTTTT.

V usage is TRBV27 and J usage is TRBJ2-7; 8 bases align to TRBD2. Germline-derived CDR1 and CDR2 are MNHEY and SMNVEV (reference sequence). V dropped 5 bases and J dropped 0; count of bases not matched to a gene: 6. CDR3 length equals 15 residues. The CDR3 region has the DNA TGTGCCAGCAGTGCCGGACTAGCCCTCTCCTACGAGCAGTACTTC. This translates into CASSAGLALSYEQYF.

This chain joins TRBV10-2 and TRBJ1-5; tentatively, D is TRBD1 (5 bases). Looked up from germline, CDR1 is WSHSY and CDR2 is SAAADI. CDR3 length: 15 residues. V was cut by 8 bases and J by 3 bases, with 17 bases left in between. CDR3 loop: CASSRTGGINQPQHF. In nucleotides, the CDR3 is TGCGCCAGCTCAAGGACTGGGGGGATCAATCAGCCCCAGCATTTT.

The chain uses TRBV28 and TRBJ1-4; D gene unclear. Germline lookup yields CDR1 MDHEN and CDR2 SYDVKM. This CDR3 has 15 residues. The V end lost 3 bases, the J end lost 7 bases, and 15 bases lay between the germline ends. The CDR3 reads CASSLETPEGEKLFF. CDR3 DNA: TGTGCCAGCAGTTTGGAGACACCCGAGGGTGAAAAACTGTTTTTT.

The chain is built from TRBV28 and TRBJ2-7, with TRBD1 identical over 9 bases. This CDR3 comprises 12 residues. Trimming cost V 5 bases and J 9 bases; bases outside gene matches: 5. CDR1 and CDR2 from the germline V gene are MDHEN and SYDVKM. The chain's CDR3 is CASSETGGRQYF. DNA for the CDR3: TGTGCCAGCAGTGAGACAGGGGGGCGGCAGTACTTC. Looking up the rest from reference TRBV28 and TRBJ2-7 gives the full variable domain: DVKVTQSSRYLVKRTGEKVFLECVQDMDHENMFWYRQDPGLGLRLIYFSYDVKMKEKGDIPEGYSVSREKKERFSLILESASTNQTSMYLCASSETGGRQYFGPGTRLTVT.

The V and J genes are TRBV28 and TRBJ2-3; 9 bases map to TRBD2. The CDR3 covers 16 residues. Germline V CDR1 and CDR2: MDHEN, SYDVKM. Trimming cost V 2 bases and J 2 bases; bases outside gene matches: 5. CDR3 residues: CASSLGGTSYTDTQYF. The DNA for the CDR3 is TGTGCCAGCAGTTTAGGGGGGACTAGCTACACAGATACGCAGTATTTT.